In its sample, the clone carrying this T cell receptor beta chain was seen once. The data are from a study of blood T cells in healthy people across ages. Together with a sample-barcoded 5' primer, a J-beta primer mix was included in a second PCR lasting roughly 6 to 12 cycles. TCRdb re-called the 5' RACE reads with MiXCR, one entry per CDR3 protein. The sample contains around 1,800,000 distinct CDR3 sequences, about 39% of which appear only once. Material for sequencing was blood. This TCR derives from a human donor in good health.

The CDR3 nucleotides read TGTGCCAGCAGTTACCCGGGAACGGGGACTGAAGCTTTCTTT. It is translated as CASSYPGTGTEAFF. This rearrangement joins TRBV6-5 to TRBJ1-1; no definite D call. V was cut by 2 bases and J by 5 bases, with 12 bases left in between. CDR1 is MNHEY, CDR2 SVGAGI, per germline. The CDR3 has 14 amino acids.